These 16 T cell receptor beta chains share one sample of origin, sequenced in a study of T cell changes during pregnancy in multiple sclerosis. Produced via immunoSEQ multiplex PCR; TCRdb's table is partial and in-frame only. The table records about 100,000 clones, around 92% of them present only once. The specimen comprised peripheral blood, sampled before pregnancy. Receptor source: a female donor with multiple sclerosis, enrolled in a pregnancy study.

V gene TRBV5-8 combines with J gene TRBJ1-4, with 9 nucleotides matching TRBD1. V was pared by 2 bases and J by 8 bases, with 7 bases of the junction left unmatched. Germline CDR1 and CDR2: SGHTS and YDEGEE. The CDR3 runs 15 residues. DNA for the CDR3: TGTGCCAGCAGCTTATACAGGGGGCCCGGAGAAAAACTGTTTTTT. Translation: CASSLYRGPGEKLFF.

This chain uses TRBV18 with TRBJ2-7; TRBD1 agrees at 7 bases. V trimming: 2 bases; J trimming: 3 bases; junction bases outside the gene matches: 4. The CDR3 extends over 14 amino acids. Germline CDR1 KGHSH, CDR2 LQKENI. CDR3 sequence: CASSPGTVGYEQYF. The CDR3 bases are TGTGCCAGCTCACCAGGGACAGTGGGCTACGAGCAGTACTTC.

This sequence joins TRBV28 and TRBJ2-5; a possible D gene is TRBD2 (5 bases). V shed 6 bases and J shed 2 bases, with 19 bases lying between them. The CDR3 covers 16 residues. Germline lookup yields CDR1 MDHEN and CDR2 SYDVKM. CDR3 region: CASSLLGLGGQETQYF. CDR3 DNA: TGTGCCAGCAGCCTCCTAGGACTGGGCGGACAAGAGACCCAGTACTTC.

The sample holds a few counts of this clone. The chain links TRBV19 to TRBJ1-2; 8 bases line up with TRBD1. From germline, CDR1 is LNHDA and CDR2 SQIVND (reference sequence). The V segment lost 10 bases and the J segment 3 bases; nucleotides outside the gene matches: 4. This CDR3 is 12 amino acids long. CDR3 bases: TGTGCCACCCAGGGGGCGGACTATGGCTACACCTTC. Amino acid sequence: CATQGADYGYTF.

The chain combines TRBV9 with TRBJ1-1; TRBD1 agrees at 8 bases. This CDR3 region has 15 residues. The J segment lost 1 base and the V segment lost 4 bases, leaving 6 bases of the junction unmatched. In germline, CDR1 is SGDLS, CDR2 YYNGEE. This chain's CDR3 is CASSPHGTGNTEAFF. CDR3 bases: TGTGCCAGCAGCCCACACGGGACAGGGAACACTGAAGCTTTCTTT.

The genes are TRBV5-4 and TRBJ2-7; a weak D match, TRBD1 (6 bases). Trimming pared 4 bases from V and 6 bases from J, leaving 17 bases between. Germline CDR1 is SGHNT and CDR2 is YYREEE (reference sequence). The CDR3 length is 14 residues. The CDR3 spells CASSLVKGDREQYF. The CDR3 DNA reads as TGTGCCAGCAGCCTCGTAAAGGGGGATCGCGAGCAGTACTTC.

The chain is built from TRBV30 and TRBJ2-7, with TRBD1 identical over 8 bases. The V segment lost 4 bases and the J segment 2 bases; nucleotides outside the gene matches: 10. Germline loops: CDR1 GTSNPN, CDR2 SVGIG (reference sequence). The CDR3 is 15 residues long. The CDR3 loop reads CAWNPIGQGTYEQYF. The CDR3 DNA follows: TGTGCCTGGAATCCCATCGGACAGGGAACCTACGAGCAGTACTTC.

This chain uses TRBV6-6 with TRBJ1-5, with a tentative D call TRBD1 (6 bases). This CDR3 has 14 amino acids. Germline V lookup: CDR1 MNHNY, CDR2 SVGAGI (reference sequence). The germline V and J ends were trimmed by 2 bases and 5 bases, with 10 bases remaining between them. CDR3 nucleotide sequence: TGTGCCAGCAGTTACGGGGGGGGCGATCAGCCCCAGCATTTT. As protein: CASSYGGGDQPQHF.

The gene calls are TRBV7-2 and TRBJ2-7, with 9 bases lining up with TRBD2. In germline, CDR1 is SGHTA, CDR2 FQGNSA. V shed 4 bases and J 7 bases; nucleotides not matched to a gene: 8. This CDR3 is 14 amino acids long. The CDR3 DNA follows: TGTGCCAGCAGCTCCCCGGGACTAGCAAATGAGCAGTACTTC. This encodes CASSSPGLANEQYF.

The chain couples TRBV7-2 to TRBJ2-7; 8 bases align to TRBD2. CDR3 length equals 14 residues. The junction had 6 bases not matched to a gene; V was cut back by 5 bases and J by 3 bases. CDR1 and CDR2 from the germline V gene are SGHTA and FQGNSA. The CDR3 DNA reads TGTGCCAGCAGCGCGGGACTAGGGGGCTACGAGCAGTACTTC. Protein sequence: CASSAGLGGYEQYF. Looking up the rest from reference TRBV7-2 and TRBJ2-7 gives the full variable domain: GAGVSQSPSNKVTEKGKDVELRCDPISGHTALYWYRQSLGQGLEFLIYFQGNSAPDKSGLPSDRFSAERTGGSVSTLTIQRTQQEDSAVYLCASSAGLGGYEQYFGPGTRLTVT.

This chain uses TRBV10-2 with TRBJ1-1, with unresolved D. The CDR3 has 14 amino acids. Trimming stripped 0 bases from V and 4 bases from J, with 9 bases between. The germline V gene has CDR1 WSHSY and CDR2 SAAADI. The CDR3 is CASSESLAGTEAFF. DNA of the CDR3: TGCGCCAGCAGTGAGTCTCTAGCGGGCACTGAAGCTTTCTTT.

The chain employs TRBV4-2 and TRBJ2-7, with D possibly TRBD2 on 6 matching bases. Trimming took off 4 bases at V and 3 bases at J, with 19 bases between the two ends. CDR1 and CDR2 from the germline V gene are LGHNA and YNFKEQ. This CDR3 spans 16 amino acids. The CDR3 here is CASSPRGSGGSYEQYF. The CDR3 bases are TGTGCCAGCAGCCCCCGGGGTAGCGGAGGGAGCTACGAGCAGTACTTC.

This chain connects TRBV28 to TRBJ2-1, with TRBD1 matching 9 bases. V lost 5 bases to trimming and J lost 10 bases; unmatched junction nucleotides: 9. Germline assignment: CDR1 MDHEN and CDR2 SYDVKM. The CDR3 runs to 14 residues. The CDR3 sequence: CASSGGTGSGEQFF. CDR3 in DNA: TGTGCCAGCAGTGGCGGGACAGGGTCGGGGGAGCAGTTCTTC. Filled out from reference TRBV28 and TRBJ2-1, the complete variable domain reads DVKVTQSSRYLVKRTGEKVFLECVQDMDHENMFWYRQDPGLGLRLIYFSYDVKMKEKGDIPEGYSVSREKKERFSLILESASTNQTSMYLCASSGGTGSGEQFFGPGTRLTVL.

The chain employs TRBV7-9 and TRBJ2-2; 7 positions match TRBD2. J was trimmed by 6 bases and V by 0 bases; bases with no gene match: 1. Germline V gives CDR1 SEHNR, CDR2 FQNEAQ (reference sequence). There are 14 residues in the CDR3. The CDR3 sequence is CASSLASGAGELFF. Written as DNA, the CDR3 is TGTGCCAGCAGCTTAGCGAGCGGGGCCGGGGAGCTGTTTTTT.

The J gene is TRBJ2-3, the V gene TRBV5-1; tentatively, D is TRBD2 (7 bases). V lost 1 base, J lost 3 bases, and 15 bases lay in between. This CDR3 region has 16 residues. In germline, CDR1 is SGHRS, CDR2 YFSETQ. The CDR3 DNA is TGCGCCAGCAGCTTGCGGGGGGCAGTGCCGACAGATACGCAGTATTTT. This sequence encodes CASSLRGAVPTDTQYF.

The V and J genes are TRBV6-1 and TRBJ2-7; 12 nucleotides match TRBD2. The V and J ends lost 7 bases and 5 bases, in that order; junction bases with no gene match: 9. Germline CDR1 is MNHNS and CDR2 is SASEGT. The CDR3 consists of 15 residues. The CDR3 DNA is TGTGCCAGCACTCCCCTAGCGGGAGGGCAACACGAGCAGTACTTC. Protein: CASTPLAGGQHEQYF.